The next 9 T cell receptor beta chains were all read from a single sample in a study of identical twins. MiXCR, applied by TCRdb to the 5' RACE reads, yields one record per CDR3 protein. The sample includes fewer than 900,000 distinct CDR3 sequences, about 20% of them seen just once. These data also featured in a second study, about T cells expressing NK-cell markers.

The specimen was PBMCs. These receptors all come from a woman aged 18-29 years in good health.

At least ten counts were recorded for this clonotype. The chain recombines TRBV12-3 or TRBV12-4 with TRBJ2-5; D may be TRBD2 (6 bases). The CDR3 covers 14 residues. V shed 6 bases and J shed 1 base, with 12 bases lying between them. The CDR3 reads CASRTTSSQETQYF. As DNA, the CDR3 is TGTGCCAGCAGGACCACTAGCAGCCAAGAGACCCAGTACTTC.

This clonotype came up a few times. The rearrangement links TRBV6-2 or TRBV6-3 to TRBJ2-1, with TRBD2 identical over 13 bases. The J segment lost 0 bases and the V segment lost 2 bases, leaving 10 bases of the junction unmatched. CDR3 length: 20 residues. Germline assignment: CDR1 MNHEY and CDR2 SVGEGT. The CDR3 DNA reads TGTGCCAGCAGTTACCACAAACCGGGACTAGCGGGAAGCTCCTACAATGAGCAGTTCTTC. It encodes CASSYHKPGLAGSSYNEQFF.

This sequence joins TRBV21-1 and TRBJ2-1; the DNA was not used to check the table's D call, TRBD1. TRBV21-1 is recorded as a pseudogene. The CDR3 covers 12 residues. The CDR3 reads CASSTRVHEQFF. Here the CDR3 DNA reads TGTGCCAGCAGCACCAGGGTCCATGAGCAGTTCTTC.

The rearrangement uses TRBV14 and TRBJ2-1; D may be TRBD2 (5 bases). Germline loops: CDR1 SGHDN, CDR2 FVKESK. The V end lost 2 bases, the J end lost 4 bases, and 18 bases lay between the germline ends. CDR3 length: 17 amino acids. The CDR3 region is CASSQLDYRKIYNEQFF. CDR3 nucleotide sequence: TGTGCCAGCAGCCAACTAGACTACCGGAAGATTTACAATGAGCAGTTCTTC.

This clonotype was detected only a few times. The CDR3 protein is CASSGRGGYGYTF. For the CDR3, the DNA is TGTGCCAGCAGCGGCAGAGGTGGCTATGGCTACACCTTC. V and J are TRBV7-2 and TRBJ1-2; no clear D gene. V was clipped by 5 bases and J by 4 bases, with 11 bases between them. CDR3 length: 13 amino acids. Germline loops: CDR1 SGHTA, CDR2 FQGNSA.

The CDR3 nucleotides are TGTGCCATCAGTGAAGGCGGGGGGGCGAGGAATGAGCAGTTCTTC. Amino acids: CAISEGGGARNEQFF. The J gene is TRBJ2-1, the V gene TRBV10-3; 9 bases match TRBD2. The CDR3 runs to 15 residues. Looked up from germline, CDR1 is ENHRY and CDR2 is SYGVKD. Trimming at V came to 3 bases and at J to 7 bases, leaving 7 bases not matched to a gene.

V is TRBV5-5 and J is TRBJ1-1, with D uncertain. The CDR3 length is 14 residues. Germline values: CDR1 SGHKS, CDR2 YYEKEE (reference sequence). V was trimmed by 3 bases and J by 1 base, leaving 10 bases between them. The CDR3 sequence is CASSSAGENTEAFF. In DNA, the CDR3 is TGTGCCAGCAGCTCCGCAGGAGAGAACACTGAAGCTTTCTTT.

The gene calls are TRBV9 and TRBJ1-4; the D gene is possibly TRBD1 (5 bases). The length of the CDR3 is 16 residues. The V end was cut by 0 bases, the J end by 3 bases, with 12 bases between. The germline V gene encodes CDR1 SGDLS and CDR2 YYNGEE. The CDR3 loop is CASSVEPGPANEKLFF. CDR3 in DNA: TGTGCCAGCAGCGTAGAACCGGGACCGGCTAATGAAAAACTGTTTTTT.

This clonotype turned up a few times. This CDR3 is CKLFGLAGEQFF. CDR3 DNA: TGCAAGTTATTCGGACTAGCGGGTGAGCAGTTCTTC. The chain combines TRBV20-1 with TRBJ2-1, with TRBD2 matching over 11 bases. The V gene's germline CDR1 is DFQATT and CDR2 SNEGSKA (reference sequence). The CDR3 length is 12 residues.